This TCR beta chain was recovered during a study of Ad26.COV2.S vaccination and SARS-CoV-2 variants. Across the whole study: The donor belonged to the COV1001 Ad26.COV2.S trial arm. By the intramuscular route, Ad26.COV2.S was given once, or twice 56 days apart.

The ends were cut back, 1 base at V and 4 bases at J, with 16 bases in the middle. This CDR3 spans 17 amino acids. Germline V gene sequence: CDR1 SGHTA, CDR2 FQGTGA. Treatment denoted: roughly 20 received Ad26.COV2.S at low or high dose, single or two shots; roughly 5 received placebo; per-sample allocation not given. Sampling was performed 63 days after the first vaccine or placebo injection. The vaccine delivered Wuhan-strain SARS-CoV-2 spike through an Ad26 vector. The sample holds one count of this clone. The data were produced by immunoSEQ multiplex PCR, yet TCRdb's version contains in-frame clones alone and is incomplete. The table shows fewer than 600,000 clones, with about nine tenths occurring only once.

The input for sequencing was peripheral blood, taken in a trial of Ad26.COV2.S vaccine versus placebo. The gene calls are TRBV7-3 and TRBJ2-2; D may be TRBD2 (5 bases). The sequence was obtained from a person aged 18 to 59 who received the Ad26.COV2.S COVID-19 vaccine or a placebo. CDR3 loop: CASSLIPASTGTGELFF. Written as DNA, the CDR3 is TGTGCCAGCAGCTTAATTCCCGCTAGCACGGGCACCGGGGAGCTGTTTTTT.